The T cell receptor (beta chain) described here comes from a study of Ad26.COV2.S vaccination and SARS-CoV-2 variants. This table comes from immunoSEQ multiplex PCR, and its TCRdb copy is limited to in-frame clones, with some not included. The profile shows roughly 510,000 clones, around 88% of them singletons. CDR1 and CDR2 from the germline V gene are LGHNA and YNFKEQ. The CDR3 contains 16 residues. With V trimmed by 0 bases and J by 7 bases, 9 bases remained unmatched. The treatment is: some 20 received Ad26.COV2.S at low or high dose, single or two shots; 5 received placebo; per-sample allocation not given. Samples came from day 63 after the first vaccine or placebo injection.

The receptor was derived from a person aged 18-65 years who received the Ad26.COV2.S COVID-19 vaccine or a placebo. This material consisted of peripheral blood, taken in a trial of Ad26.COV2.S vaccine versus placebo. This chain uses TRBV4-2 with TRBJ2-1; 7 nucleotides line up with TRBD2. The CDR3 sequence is CASSQDFRAGGNEQFF. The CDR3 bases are TGTGCCAGCAGCCAAGATTTTAGGGCCGGGGGGAATGAGCAGTTCTTC.